Presented here are 19 T cell receptor beta chains from one specimen sequenced in a study of blood T cell repertoires in COVID-19. Using immunoSEQ multiplex PCR, the repertoire was profiled, and TCRdb retains in-frame clones only, with some absent. This table has fewer than 300,000 clones, around 90% appearing once. The sample comprised peripheral blood. The receptors derive from a man younger than 35 with active or convalescent COVID-19.

This chain links TRBV11-2 with TRBJ1-1; TRBD1 matches at 10 bases. J was trimmed by 4 bases and V by 8 bases; bases with no gene match: 4. The CDR3 has 13 residues. Germline V lookup: CDR1 SGHAT, CDR2 FQNNGV. The CDR3, as DNA: TGTGCCAGCCGACAGGGGGCAGGCACTGAAGCTTTCTTT. It is translated as CASRQGAGTEAFF.

CDR3 amino acids: CASSRGGPLWGTEAFF. The CDR3 nucleotides read TGCGCCAGCAGTCGTGGGGGCCCTTTATGGGGCACTGAAGCTTTCTTT. This chain uses TRBV23-1 with TRBJ1-1; D may be TRBD1 (6 bases). TRBV23-1 falls under the ORF class, with uncertain function. V was clipped by 4 bases and J by 4 bases, with 19 bases between them. This CDR3 region has 16 residues.

The rearrangement uses TRBV4-2 and TRBJ2-2; D possibly corresponds to TRBD1 (6 bases). V was cut by 0 bases and J by 0 bases, with 14 bases left in between. This CDR3 has 18 residues. Germline CDR1 and CDR2: LGHNA and YNFKEQ. The CDR3 nucleotides are TGTGCCAGCAGCCAAGAAGGGGTTAGGGGGACGAACACCGGGGAGCTGTTTTTT. Protein sequence: CASSQEGVRGTNTGELFF.

The chain joins TRBV9 to TRBJ1-2, with 8 nucleotides matching TRBD1. V lost 0 bases, J lost 8 bases, and 9 bases stayed unmatched. The CDR3 totals 15 residues. The germline CDR1 and CDR2 sequences are SGDLS and YYNGEE. CDR3 bases: TGTGCCAGCAGCGTAGGAGGGGACAGGCTCTACGGCTACACCTTC. This encodes CASSVGGDRLYGYTF.

This rearrangement joins TRBV2 to TRBJ1-2; D is uncertain. The germline V gene encodes CDR1 SNHLY and CDR2 FYNNEI. The V and J ends lost 0 bases and 6 bases respectively, with 8 bases between them. The CDR3 runs to 13 residues. The CDR3 protein is CASSEAGIDGYTF. For the CDR3, the DNA is TGTGCCAGCAGTGAAGCCGGGATCGATGGCTACACCTTC.

In nucleotides, the CDR3 is TGTGCCAGCAGCTTAGTGTGGGAGGATCCCGATAACAATGAGCAGTTCTTC. It translates to CASSLVWEDPDNNEQFF. This rearrangement joins TRBV7-6 to TRBJ2-1; tentative D call: TRBD2 (6 bases). The CDR3 is 17 residues long. The ends were cut back, 1 base at V and 5 bases at J, with 18 bases in the middle. Germline V lookup: CDR1 SGHVS, CDR2 FNYEAQ.

The genes are TRBV2 and TRBJ2-7, with TRBD1 as a possible D gene (5 bases). The CDR3 sequence is 13 residues long. The V and J ends lost 7 bases and 0 bases respectively, with 10 bases between them. Per germline, CDR1 SNHLY and CDR2 FYNNEI. The CDR3 sequence: CASTKTDSYEQYF. CDR3 DNA: TGTGCCAGCACAAAGACAGACTCCTACGAGCAGTACTTC.

This clone is a singleton in its sample. The chain couples TRBV5-3 to TRBJ2-7, with a possible D match to TRBD2 (6 bases). TRBV5-3 is an open reading frame, and its role is uncertain. Trimming removed 0 bases from V and 0 bases from J, with 13 bases in between. The CDR3 has 16 residues. CDR3 sequence: CARSLARSGGSYEQYF. For the CDR3, the DNA is TGTGCCAGAAGCTTGGCCCGGTCCGGGGGCTCCTACGAGCAGTACTTC.

The genes are TRBV7-3 and TRBJ2-1, with TRBD2 matching 14 bases. The CDR3 is 18 residues long. J gave up 4 bases and V 5 bases, and 10 bases lay outside the gene matches. Germline V gives CDR1 SGHTA, CDR2 FQGTGA. DNA of the CDR3: TGTGCCAGCAGCCCTGGGACTAGCGGGGGTCTTCAGTACAATGAGCAGTTCTTC. It codes for CASSPGTSGGLQYNEQFF.

The DNA of the CDR3 is TGTGCCAGCAGCTTAGGAGGGGGCGCCGAGCAGTACTTC. Translated: CASSLGGGAEQYF. The chain uses TRBV7-9 and TRBJ2-7; TRBD1 matches at 7 bases. The CDR3 runs to 13 residues. Germline lookup yields CDR1 SEHNR and CDR2 FQNEAQ (reference sequence). Germline trimming cut 1 base from V and 6 bases from J; bases unmatched to any gene: 3.

This sequence joins TRBV5-6 and TRBJ2-6; D is ambiguous. V was trimmed by 7 bases and J by 0 bases, leaving 14 bases between them. Germline V gene data show CDR1 as SGHDT and CDR2 as YYEEEE. The CDR3 sequence is 16 residues long. The CDR3, as DNA: TGTGCCAGCGTCTTCGCACCGAGCTCTGGGGCCAACGTCCTGACTTTC. It encodes CASVFAPSSGANVLTF.

The rearrangement links TRBV5-4 to TRBJ1-2, with 11 bases identical to TRBD1. The junction had 3 bases not matched to a gene; V was cut back by 4 bases and J by 4 bases. The CDR3 covers 14 residues. Germline V gene sequence: CDR1 SGHNT, CDR2 YYREEE (reference sequence). CDR3: CASSGQGAGYGYTF. The CDR3 DNA is TGTGCCAGCAGCGGACAGGGGGCGGGCTATGGCTACACCTTC.

V is TRBV27 and J is TRBJ1-5, with D unclear. V dropped 6 bases and J dropped 0 bases, with 12 bases sitting between them. The CDR3 has 15 residues. The germline CDR1 and CDR2 sequences are MNHEY and SMNVEV (reference sequence). The CDR3 nucleotides are TGTGCCAGCAGACAACCCATCAGTAGCAATCAGCCCCAGCATTTT. It yields the protein CASRQPISSNQPQHF.

This rearrangement joins TRBV6-1 to TRBJ2-5; 8 bases align to TRBD2. With V trimmed by 2 bases and J by 2 bases, 10 bases remained unmatched. Looked up from germline, CDR1 is MNHNS and CDR2 is SASEGT. The length of the CDR3 is 17 residues. The CDR3 loop is CASSEWYLAGEQETQYF. CDR3 coding DNA: TGTGCCAGCAGTGAATGGTATCTAGCGGGCGAACAAGAGACCCAGTACTTC.

The V and J genes are TRBV19 and TRBJ2-5; 8 bases fit TRBD1. V was pared by 4 bases and J by 4 bases, with 5 bases of the junction left unmatched. The CDR3 loop spans 14 amino acids. CDR1 and CDR2 from the germline V gene are LNHDA and SQIVND (reference sequence). CDR3 DNA sequence: TGTGCCAGTAGTACGCAGGGGGCTCGAGAGACCCAGTACTTC. Its protein is CASSTQGARETQYF.

The chain carries TRBV25-1 and TRBJ1-2, with 8 bases identical to TRBD1. There are 12 residues in the CDR3. The germline V gene encodes CDR1 MGHDK and CDR2 SYGVNS. The junction had 3 bases not matched to a gene; V was cut back by 6 bases and J by 6 bases. The CDR3 DNA reads TGTGCCAGCAGCCAGGGGGCACATGGCTACACCTTC. It encodes CASSQGAHGYTF.

The CDR3 sequence is CASSLEGQQYEQYF. The DNA of the CDR3 is TGTGCCAGTAGTCTCGAGGGACAGCAATACGAGCAGTACTTC. This rearrangement joins TRBV19 to TRBJ2-7; 7 bases align to TRBD1. This CDR3 is 14 amino acids long. Per germline, CDR1 LNHDA and CDR2 SQIVND (reference sequence). V shed 5 bases, J shed 4 bases, and the junction held 8 bases outside the gene matches. Combining the CDR3 with reference TRBV19 and TRBJ2-7 gives the whole variable domain DGGITQSPKYLFRKEGQNVTLSCEQNLNHDAMYWYRQDPGQGLRLIYYSQIVNDFQKGDIAEGYSVSREKKESFPLTVTSAQKNPTAFYLCASSLEGQQYEQYFGPGTRLTVT.

CDR3 bases: TGCGCCAGCAGTCGCCCACAGGGACCCTACGAGCAGTACTTC. Residues: CASSRPQGPYEQYF. The rearrangement joins TRBV23-1 to TRBJ2-7, with D tentatively TRBD1 (6 bases). TRBV23-1 is an ORF, with its function uncertain. This CDR3 is 14 amino acids long. The germline V and J ends were trimmed by 4 bases and 2 bases, with 12 bases remaining between them.

The rearrangement uses TRBV9 and TRBJ1-1, with 9 bases aligning to TRBD1. V shed 1 base and J 5 bases; nucleotides not matched to a gene: 6. CDR1 SGDLS and CDR2 YYNGEE come from the germline V gene. The CDR3 is 15 residues long. DNA of the CDR3: TGTGCCAGCAGCGTATCCGGGACAGGGATTACTGAAGCTTTCTTT. This gives the protein CASSVSGTGITEAFF.